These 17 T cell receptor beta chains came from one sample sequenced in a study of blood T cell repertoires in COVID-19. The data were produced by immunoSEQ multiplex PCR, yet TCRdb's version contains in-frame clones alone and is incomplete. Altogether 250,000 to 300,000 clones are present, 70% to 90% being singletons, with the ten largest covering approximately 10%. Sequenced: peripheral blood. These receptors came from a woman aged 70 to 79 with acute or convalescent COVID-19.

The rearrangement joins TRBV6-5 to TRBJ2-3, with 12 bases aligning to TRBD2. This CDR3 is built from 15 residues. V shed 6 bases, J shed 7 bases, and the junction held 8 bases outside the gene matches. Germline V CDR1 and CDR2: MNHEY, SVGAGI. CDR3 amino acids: CASRGLAGGPNTQYF. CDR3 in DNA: TGTGCCAGCAGAGGGCTAGCGGGGGGGCCCAATACGCAGTATTTT.

In DNA, the CDR3 is TGTGCCAGCAGTTTAGGACAATTGGGAGCTTTCTTT. It encodes CASSLGQLGAFF. This chain uses TRBV12-3 or TRBV12-4 with TRBJ1-1, with D uncertain. V was pared by 1 base and J by 10 bases, with 10 bases between. This CDR3 has 12 residues.

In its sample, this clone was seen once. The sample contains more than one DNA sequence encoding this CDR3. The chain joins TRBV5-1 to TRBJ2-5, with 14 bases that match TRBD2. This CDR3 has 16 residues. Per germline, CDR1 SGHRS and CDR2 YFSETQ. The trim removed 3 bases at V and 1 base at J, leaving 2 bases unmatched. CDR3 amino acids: CASSSGLAGGQETQYF. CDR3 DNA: TGCGCCAGCAGCTCTGGACTAGCGGGGGGCCAAGAGACCCAGTACTTC.

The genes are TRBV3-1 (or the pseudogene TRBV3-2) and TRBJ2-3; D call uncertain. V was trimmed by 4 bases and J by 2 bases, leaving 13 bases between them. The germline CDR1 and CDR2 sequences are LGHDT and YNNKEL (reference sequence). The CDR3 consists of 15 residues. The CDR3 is CASSPTTTYTDTQYF. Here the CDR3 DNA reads TGTGCCAGCAGCCCAACCACTACTTACACAGATACGCAGTATTTT.

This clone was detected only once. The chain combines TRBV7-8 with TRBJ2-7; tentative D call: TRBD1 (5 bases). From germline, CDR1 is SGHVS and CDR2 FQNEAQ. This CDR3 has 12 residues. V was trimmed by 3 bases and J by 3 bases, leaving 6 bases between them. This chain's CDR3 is CASSFGHYEQYF. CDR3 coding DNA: TGTGCCAGCAGCTTTGGACACTACGAGCAGTACTTC.

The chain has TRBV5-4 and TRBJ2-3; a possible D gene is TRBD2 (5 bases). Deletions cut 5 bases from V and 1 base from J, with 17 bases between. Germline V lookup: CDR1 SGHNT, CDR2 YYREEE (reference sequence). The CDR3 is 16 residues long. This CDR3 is CASSLPRGGGTDTQYF. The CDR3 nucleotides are TGTGCCAGCAGTTTACCACGGGGTGGGGGCACAGATACGCAGTATTTT.

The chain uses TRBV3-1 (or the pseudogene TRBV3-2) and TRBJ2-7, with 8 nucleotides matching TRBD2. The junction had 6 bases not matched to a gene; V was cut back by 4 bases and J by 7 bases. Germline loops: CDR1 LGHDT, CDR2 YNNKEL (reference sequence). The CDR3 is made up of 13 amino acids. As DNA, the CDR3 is TGTGCCAGCAGCCCCCGGGAGGGGGGGGAGCAGTACTTC. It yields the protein CASSPREGGEQYF.

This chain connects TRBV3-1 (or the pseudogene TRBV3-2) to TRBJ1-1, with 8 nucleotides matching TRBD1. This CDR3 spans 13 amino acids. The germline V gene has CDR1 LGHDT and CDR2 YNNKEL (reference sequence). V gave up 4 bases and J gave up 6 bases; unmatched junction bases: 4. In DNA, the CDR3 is TGTGCCAGCAGCCCACGGGACAGGTCTGAAGCTTTCTTT. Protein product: CASSPRDRSEAFF.

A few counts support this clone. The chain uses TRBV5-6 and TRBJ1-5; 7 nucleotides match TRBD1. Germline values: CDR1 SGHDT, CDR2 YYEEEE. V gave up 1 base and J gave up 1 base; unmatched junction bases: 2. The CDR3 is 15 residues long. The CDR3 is CASSLTGASNQPQHF. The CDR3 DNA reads TGTGCCAGCAGCTTGACAGGGGCGAGCAATCAGCCCCAGCATTTT.

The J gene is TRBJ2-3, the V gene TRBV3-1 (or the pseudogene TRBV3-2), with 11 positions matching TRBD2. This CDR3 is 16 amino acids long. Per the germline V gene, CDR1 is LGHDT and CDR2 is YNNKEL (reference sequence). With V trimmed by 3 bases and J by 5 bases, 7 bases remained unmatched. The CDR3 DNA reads TGTGCCAGCAGCCATGAGCTAGCGGGGGGTGGAGATACGCAGTATTTT. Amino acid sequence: CASSHELAGGGDTQYF.

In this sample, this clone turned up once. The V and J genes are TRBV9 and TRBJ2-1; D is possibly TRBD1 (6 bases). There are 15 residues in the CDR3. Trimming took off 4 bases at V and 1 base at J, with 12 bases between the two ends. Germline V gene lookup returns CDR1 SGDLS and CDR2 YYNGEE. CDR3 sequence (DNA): TGTGCCAGCAGCTTACAGGGTAGTTCCTACAATGAGCAGTTCTTC. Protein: CASSLQGSSYNEQFF.

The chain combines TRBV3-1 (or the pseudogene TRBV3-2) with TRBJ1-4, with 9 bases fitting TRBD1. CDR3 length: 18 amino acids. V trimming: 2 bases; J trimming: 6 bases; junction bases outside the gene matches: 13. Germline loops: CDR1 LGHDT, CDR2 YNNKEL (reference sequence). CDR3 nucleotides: TGTGCCAGCAGCCAAACGGGACAGGGCCTCCTTGGATATGAAAAACTGTTTTTT. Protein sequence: CASSQTGQGLLGYEKLFF.

The CDR3 loop reads CASQRAGATYEQYF. CDR3 sequence (DNA): TGTGCCAGCCAGCGAGCGGGGGCTACCTACGAGCAGTACTTC. The rearrangement uses TRBV6-5 and TRBJ2-7, with TRBD2 matching 8 bases. The V gene end was trimmed by 8 bases and the J gene end by 2 bases; junction bases not matched to a gene: 8. Per the germline V gene, CDR1 is MNHEY and CDR2 is SVGAGI. This CDR3 region has 14 residues.

The DNA for the CDR3 is TGTGCCAGCAGCTTAAGGGGGCAAGATACGCAGTATTTT. Protein sequence: CASSLRGQDTQYF. The rearrangement links TRBV7-3 to TRBJ2-3; a possible D gene is TRBD1 (6 bases). The CDR3 length is 13 residues. Per the germline V gene, CDR1 is SGHTA and CDR2 is FQGTGA. With 1 base removed from V and 5 bases from J, the gap between germline ends came to 7 bases. Full variable domain (remainder filled in from reference TRBV7-3 and TRBJ2-3): GAGVSQTPSNKVTEKGKYVELRCDPISGHTALYWYRQSLGQGPEFLIYFQGTGAADDSGLPNDRFFAVRPEGSVSTLKIQRTERGDSAVYLCASSLRGQDTQYFGPGTRLTVL.

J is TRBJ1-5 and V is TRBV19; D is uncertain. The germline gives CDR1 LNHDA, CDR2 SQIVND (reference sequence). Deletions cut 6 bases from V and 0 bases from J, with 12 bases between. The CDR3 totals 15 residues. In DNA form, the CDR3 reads TGTGCCAGTAGCAGCGGGCACTTTAGCAATCAGCCCCAGCATTTT. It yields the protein CASSSGHFSNQPQHF.

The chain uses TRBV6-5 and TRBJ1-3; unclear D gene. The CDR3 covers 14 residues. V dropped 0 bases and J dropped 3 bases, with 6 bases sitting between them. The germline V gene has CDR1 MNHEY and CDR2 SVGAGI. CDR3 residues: CASSYSRFGNTIYF. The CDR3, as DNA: TGTGCCAGCAGTTACTCCAGGTTTGGAAACACCATATATTTT.

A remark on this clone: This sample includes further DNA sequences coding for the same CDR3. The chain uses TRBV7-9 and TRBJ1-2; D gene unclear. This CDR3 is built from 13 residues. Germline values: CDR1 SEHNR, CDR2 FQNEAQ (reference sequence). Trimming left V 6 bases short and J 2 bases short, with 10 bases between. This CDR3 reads CASSYGENYGYTF. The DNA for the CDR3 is TGTGCCAGCAGTTACGGAGAGAACTATGGCTACACCTTC. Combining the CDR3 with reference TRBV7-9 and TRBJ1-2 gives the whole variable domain DTGVSQNPRHKITKRGQNVTFRCDPISEHNRLYWYRQTLGQGPEFLTYFQNEAQLEKSRLLSDRFSAERPKGSFSTLEIQRTEQGDSAMYLCASSYGENYGYTFGSGTRLTVV.